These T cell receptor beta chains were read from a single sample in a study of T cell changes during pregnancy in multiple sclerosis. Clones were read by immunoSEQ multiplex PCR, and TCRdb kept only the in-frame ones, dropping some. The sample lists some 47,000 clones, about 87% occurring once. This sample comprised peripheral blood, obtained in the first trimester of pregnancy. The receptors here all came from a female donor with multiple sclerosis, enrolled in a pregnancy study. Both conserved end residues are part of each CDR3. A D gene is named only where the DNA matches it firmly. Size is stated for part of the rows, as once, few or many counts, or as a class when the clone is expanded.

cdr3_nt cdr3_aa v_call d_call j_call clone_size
TGTGCCAGCAGTGGCAGGGACAGGGGGAACCAAGAGACCCAGTACTTC CASSGRDRGNQETQYF TRBV6-1 TRBD1 TRBJ2-5 NA
TGTGCCAGCAGCGTAGACAGGGGCGGCTACACCTTC CASSVDRGGYTF TRBV9 TRBD1 TRBJ1-2 NA
TGTGCCAGCGCAGGTCTAAGAGGGACTGGAAACACCATATATTTT CASAGLRGTGNTIYF TRBV7-9 NA TRBJ1-3 NA
TGTGCCAGTAGTATGTCGCCCAAGGGGGACACTGAAGCTTTCTTT CASSMSPKGDTEAFF TRBV19 NA TRBJ1-1 NA
TGTGCCAGCTCACTCCTCGTCACAGATACGCAGTATTTT CASSLLVTDTQYF TRBV18 NA TRBJ2-3 NA
TGTGCCATCAGAGAGGGGGGCCTCGAAGCTTTCTTT CAIREGGLEAFF TRBV10-3 NA TRBJ1-1 NA
TGTGCCAGCAGCCGACAGGGAAGCTCCTATAATTCACCCCTCCACTTT CASSRQGSSYNSPLHF TRBV7-2 TRBD1 TRBJ1-6 NA
TGTGCCTGGAGACGCGAGAATTCACCCCTCCACTTT CAWRRENSPLHF TRBV30 NA TRBJ1-6 NA
TGTGCCAGCAGTTTCATAGCGGGGGGGCCAAGTAGGGAGACCCAGTACTTC CASSFIAGGPSRETQYF TRBV28 TRBD2 TRBJ2-5 NA
TGTGCCACCAGCAGGGACAGGGGAAATCAGCCCCAGCATTTT CATSRDRGNQPQHF TRBV15 TRBD1 TRBJ1-5 NA
TGTGCCAGCTCACCGGGACAGGCAGATACGCAGTATTTT CASSPGQADTQYF TRBV18 TRBD1 TRBJ2-3 NA
TGTGCCAGCAGCTTAGGGCCCAGTGTATTTACGGATACGCAGTATTTT CASSLGPSVFTDTQYF TRBV11-2 NA TRBJ2-3 NA
TGCGCCAGCAGCTTAAACTTTCTGGGCGGAAACACCATATATTTT CASSLNFLGGNTIYF TRBV5-1 NA TRBJ1-3 NA
TGTGCCAGCTTTTGGACAGGGGGCGAAAGGGGCTACACCTTC CASFWTGGERGYTF TRBV6-1 TRBD1 TRBJ1-2 NA
TGCGCCAGCAGCCAAGTTGGGGGGTTTCAACTGTTTTTT CASSQVGGFQLFF TRBV4-1 NA TRBJ1-4 once
TGTGCCAGCAGCCAAGCCCCTACAGGATCCTACAATGAGCAGTTCTTC CASSQAPTGSYNEQFF TRBV4-2 NA TRBJ2-1 NA
TGTGCCAGCAGCTTGACTAGCGGGGGTTTCGGTGAGCAGTTCTTC CASSLTSGGFGEQFF TRBV5-4 TRBD2 TRBJ2-1 NA
TGTGCCAGCAGCCGAGTCGTCTCATATGGCTACACCTTC CASSRVVSYGYTF TRBV4-2 NA TRBJ1-2 NA
TGCAGCGCTGTGACGCCGGGACAGGGACCTGAGGGCGGCTACACCTTC CSAVTPGQGPEGGYTF TRBV29-1 TRBD1 TRBJ1-2 NA
TGTGCCAGCAGCCCGACTACCCTCGAGACCCAGTACTTC CASSPTTLETQYF TRBV5-4 NA TRBJ2-5 NA
TGTGCCAGCAGTCGACTAGCGCTCTACAATGAGCAGTTCTTC CASSRLALYNEQFF TRBV6-5 TRBD2 TRBJ2-1 NA
TGTGCCATCAGTCAAAATCAGGGTGTTGAAGCTTTCTTT CAISQNQGVEAFF TRBV10-3 NA TRBJ1-1 NA
TGTGCCATCAGAGGGGTGTTTGCGGGAACTGAAGCTTTCTTT CAIRGVFAGTEAFF TRBV10-3 NA TRBJ1-1 few
TGCGCCAGCAGCTTGGGTCCGGGAACGGGCTACGAGCAGTACTTC CASSLGPGTGYEQYF TRBV5-1 NA TRBJ2-7 NA
TGTGCCAGCAGTGCTGGACATAACACCGGGGAGCTGTTTTTT CASSAGHNTGELFF TRBV2 NA TRBJ2-2 NA
TGTGCCAGCAGCTTAGATGGGGGCTTGGACACTGAAGCTTTCTTT CASSLDGGLDTEAFF TRBV7-2 NA TRBJ1-1 NA
TGTGCCAGCAGTGCCCTTGGGGGGAGACAGCTAGGGCCCTCGGCGGGTTGGACCCAGTACTTC CASSALGGRQLGPSAGWTQYF TRBV28 NA TRBJ2-5 NA
TGTGCCAGCAGCTTGACAGAGTGGAATGAAAAACTGTTTTTT CASSLTEWNEKLFF TRBV7-6 NA TRBJ1-4 NA
TGTGCCTGGAGTGCGACTAGCGGGGCCTTGGTGAAGTACTTC CAWSATSGALVKYF TRBV30 TRBD2 TRBJ2-5 NA
TGTGCCAGCAGCCTCCGGGACTCCCTCAGCTATGGCTACACCTTC CASSLRDSLSYGYTF TRBV7-9 NA TRBJ1-2 NA
TGTGCCAGCGGACTTTGGCGGGGGGTCCCGAACACCGGGGAGCTGTTTTTT CASGLWRGVPNTGELFF TRBV2 TRBD2 TRBJ2-2 NA
TGTGCCAGCAGCTTACCGGACAGGCTTCCTTATGGCTACACCTTC CASSLPDRLPYGYTF TRBV7-6 TRBD1 TRBJ1-2 NA
TGCGCCAGCAGCCCCGAGAGGACAACTCAAGAGACCCAGTACTTC CASSPERTTQETQYF TRBV4-3 NA TRBJ2-5 NA
TGTGCCAGCAGTCTAGTTTTCTCAGACACTGAAGCTTTCTTT CASSLVFSDTEAFF TRBV2 NA TRBJ1-1 once
TGTGCCAGCAGTGAGGCACGAGGGACTGAAGCTTTCTTT CASSEARGTEAFF TRBV2 NA TRBJ1-1 few
TGCGCCAGCAGCCTGGCCTTCGCGGGGGGGCGGGACGAGCAGTACTTC CASSLAFAGGRDEQYF TRBV5-1 TRBD2 TRBJ2-7 NA
TGCGCCAGCAGCCCGGACAGTCTTACAGATACGCAGTATTTT CASSPDSLTDTQYF TRBV5-1 NA TRBJ2-3 NA
TGTGCCACCAGCAGAGATGGGGGGAGCTCCTACAATGAGCAGTTCTTC CATSRDGGSSYNEQFF TRBV15 NA TRBJ2-1 NA
TGTGCCAGCAGCTTGTCTTTCCTTCGGGACACTGAAGCTTTCTTT CASSLSFLRDTEAFF TRBV5-5 NA TRBJ1-1 NA
TGTGCCAGCAGTGAATGGACAGGGGGGGGTCAGCCCCAGCATTTT CASSEWTGGGQPQHF TRBV2 TRBD1 TRBJ1-5 NA
TGCAGCGCTGGAAACCCGGGACAGAATGAAAAACTGTTTTTT CSAGNPGQNEKLFF TRBV29-1 TRBD1 TRBJ1-4 once
TGTGCCATCAGTAGCGGGGTCACTGAAGCTTTCTTT CAISSGVTEAFF TRBV10-3 NA TRBJ1-1 NA
TGTGCCAGCAACACCCGGGACTATCAAGAGACCCAGTACTTC CASNTRDYQETQYF TRBV25-1 TRBD2 TRBJ2-5 NA
TGTGCCAGCAGCCTTTTCAGATGGGAGACCCAGTACTTC CASSLFRWETQYF TRBV7-2 NA TRBJ2-5 NA
TGCGCCAGCAGCCCACTGGGGGGGCGCGTATCCTACGAGCAGTACTTC CASSPLGGRVSYEQYF TRBV5-1 NA TRBJ2-7 NA
TGCGCCAGCAGCTTCAGGGATTTGAACACTGAAGCTTTCTTT CASSFRDLNTEAFF TRBV5-1 NA TRBJ1-1 NA
TGTGCCAGCAGTCTGTATAGCAATCAGCCCCAGCATTTT CASSLYSNQPQHF TRBV5-5 NA TRBJ1-5 NA
TGTGCCAGCAGCCCACTTGGGCTATACTCCTACAATGAGCAGTTCTTC CASSPLGLYSYNEQFF TRBV9 NA TRBJ2-1 few
TGCGCCAGCAGTGAGCGGGGGGGATTAGATGGCTACACCTTC CASSERGGLDGYTF TRBV10-2 NA TRBJ1-2 few
TGTGCCAGCAGCGAGGGCCCCTATGGCTACACCTTC CASSEGPYGYTF TRBV5-4 NA TRBJ1-2 NA
TGTGCCAGCAACCTTTTACGGGGGGCGAACACCGGGGAGCTGTTTTTT CASNLLRGANTGELFF TRBV7-9 TRBD2 TRBJ2-2 once
TGCGCCAGCAGCCAACAAAGAGGTCTTGAAGCTTTCTTT CASSQQRGLEAFF TRBV4-3 NA TRBJ1-1 NA
TGTGCCAGCAAGAGACAGACGGGAGTGCAGTACTTC CASKRQTGVQYF TRBV6-5 NA TRBJ2-7 NA
TGCGCCAGCAGCCTCGGACAGGGAGTCGACGAGCAGTACTTC CASSLGQGVDEQYF TRBV5-1 TRBD1 TRBJ2-7 NA
TGTGCCTGGACCCTACAGGGAGGGACCAACGAGCAGTACTTC CAWTLQGGTNEQYF TRBV30 NA TRBJ2-7 NA
TGCGCCAGCAGCTTGGACAGGGCCTACGAGCAGTACTTC CASSLDRAYEQYF TRBV5-1 NA TRBJ2-7 NA
TGTGCCAGCAGCTCTGCCGCCGGGACAGAAGTTTATGGCTACACCTTC CASSSAAGTEVYGYTF TRBV28 TRBD1 TRBJ1-2 NA